This T cell receptor (beta chain) was documented in a study of blood T cell repertoires in COVID-19. On the study more broadly: The United States, Italy and Spain supplied acute and convalescent COVID-19 samples. In each case, the material was cDNA or gDNA derived from T cells, B-cell-depleted T cells, or PBMCs.

The ends were cut back, 0 bases at V and 5 bases at J, with 17 bases in the middle. Germline CDR1 is SGHDT and CDR2 is YYEEEE. This CDR3 comprises 16 residues. In the authors' workflow: Nucleated cell number was recorded as an estimate derived from reference gene primer amplification. TCRdb's table, derived via immunoSEQ multiplex PCR, lists solely in-frame clones and lacks some. That table gives V, J and clone size, and the DNA gave D and trimming. The table shows 100,000 to 150,000 clones, with more than 70% occurring only once. V is TRBV5-6 and J is TRBJ1-1, with a weak D call TRBD1 (6 bases). Sequencing input: peripheral blood. This clonotype was obtained from a man aged 50-60 years with acute or convalescent COVID-19. CDR3 loop: CASSLVGTISRTEAFF. DNA of the CDR3: TGTGCCAGCAGCTTGGTTGGGACAATCAGTAGGACTGAAGCTTTCTTT.